Following are 31 T cell receptor beta chains from one sample sequenced in a study of blood T cell repertoires in COVID-19. Profiled with immunoSEQ multiplex PCR; TCRdb holds only in-frame clones, not every one. The sample consists of about 270,000 clones, under 95% of them appearing once. The sequenced sample consisted of PBMCs or T cells enriched from blood (not recorded which). These receptors were collected from a man between 35 and 55 years old who had been exposed to COVID-19.

This clone was seen more than once but under ten times. The chain links TRBV3-1 (or the pseudogene TRBV3-2) to TRBJ2-2; unclear D gene. Germline V lookup: CDR1 LGHDT, CDR2 YNNKEL (reference sequence). There are 13 residues in the CDR3. Deletions cut 8 bases from V and 0 bases from J, with 7 bases between. CDR3 region: CASGSSNTGELFF. CDR3 DNA sequence: TGTGCCAGCGGTAGCTCGAACACCGGGGAGCTGTTTTTT.

V is TRBV3-1 (or the pseudogene TRBV3-2) and J is TRBJ2-7; TRBD1 matches at 9 bases. CDR3 length equals 15 residues. From germline, CDR1 is LGHDT and CDR2 YNNKEL (reference sequence). Unmatched junction bases numbered 3, after V lost 0 bases and J lost 3 bases. The CDR3 DNA reads as TGTGCCAGCAGCCAAGATACAGGGGGCAGCTACGAGCAGTACTTC. It yields the protein CASSQDTGGSYEQYF.

V usage is TRBV25-1 and J usage is TRBJ2-3; 7 nucleotides agree with TRBD2. V lost 4 bases and J lost 2; bases outside the gene matches: 6. The germline CDR1 and CDR2 sequences are MGHDK and SYGVNS. CDR3 length equals 15 residues. As DNA, the CDR3 is TGTGCCAGCAGTGGGGACTACATGATCACAGATACGCAGTATTTT. It specifies CASSGDYMITDTQYF.

The chain is built from TRBV11-3 and TRBJ2-1, with TRBD2 as a possible D gene (6 bases). Trimming shortened V by 1 base and J by 5 bases, and 18 bases separated the two germline ends. The CDR3 is 17 amino acids. Germline V gives CDR1 SGHNT, CDR2 YENEEA. In DNA form, the CDR3 reads TGTGCCAGCAGCTTAGGGGGGTCGGCGGGGCTGGACAATGAGCAGTTCTTC. This gives the protein CASSLGGSAGLDNEQFF. Drawing the rest from reference TRBV11-3 and TRBJ2-1, the complete variable domain is EAGVVQSPRYKIIEKKQPVAFWCNPISGHNTLYWYLQNLGQGPELLIRYENEEAVDDSQLPKDRFSAERLKGVDSTLKIQPAELGDSAVYLCASSLGGSAGLDNEQFFGPGTRLTVL.

The V and J genes are TRBV7-3 and TRBJ2-1; 13 positions agree with TRBD2. The J segment lost 9 bases and the V segment lost 1 base, leaving 3 bases of the junction unmatched. CDR3 length: 15 amino acids. Germline values: CDR1 SGHTA, CDR2 FQGTGA. CDR3 DNA sequence: TGTGCCAGCAGCTTAAGGACTAGCGGGAGCGGTGAGCAGTTCTTC. Its translation is CASSLRTSGSGEQFF.

The chain joins TRBV28 to TRBJ1-1; D is unresolved. V dropped 3 bases and J dropped 6 bases, with 8 bases sitting between them. Germline V gives CDR1 MDHEN, CDR2 SYDVKM. The CDR3 has 12 residues. CDR3 amino acids: CASSFVSSEAFF. The CDR3 nucleotides read TGTGCCAGCAGTTTTGTTTCTTCTGAAGCTTTCTTT.

This rearrangement joins TRBV7-3 to TRBJ2-1; 9 nucleotides match TRBD2. The V segment lost 8 bases and the J segment 7 bases; nucleotides outside the gene matches: 15. The CDR3 has 16 amino acids. Germline assignment: CDR1 SGHTA and CDR2 FQGTGA. CDR3 in DNA: TGTGCCAGCGCCTTTGGGCCAGCGGGAGGTTTAAATGAGCAGTTCTTC. Translation gives CASAFGPAGGLNEQFF.

This chain links TRBV2 with TRBJ2-3; 10 positions agree with TRBD2. CDR3 length: 16 residues. J was trimmed by 5 bases and V by 6 bases; bases with no gene match: 11. Germline values: CDR1 SNHLY, CDR2 FYNNEI. The CDR3: CASSAKLSGRGDTQYF. CDR3 DNA sequence: TGTGCCAGCAGCGCAAAGTTAAGCGGGAGGGGAGATACGCAGTATTTT.

This chain links TRBV5-1 with TRBJ2-6, with 9 bases fitting TRBD1. Trimming at V came to 0 bases and at J to 3 bases, leaving 10 bases not matched to a gene. There are 19 residues in the CDR3. The germline V gene has CDR1 SGHRS and CDR2 YFSETQ. CDR3 sequence: CASSLGWTGVQNGANVLTF. DNA for the CDR3: TGCGCCAGCAGCTTGGGGTGGACAGGGGTTCAAAATGGGGCCAACGTCCTGACTTTC. Full variable domain (outside the CDR3, taken from reference TRBV5-1 and TRBJ2-6): KAGVTQTPRYLIKTRGQQVTLSCSPISGHRSVSWYQQTPGQGLQFLFEYFSETQRNKGNFPGRFSGRQFSNSRSEMNVSTLELGDSALYLCASSLGWTGVQNGANVLTFGAGSRLTVL.

V is TRBV7-3 and J is TRBJ1-1, with 9 bases matching TRBD1. In germline, CDR1 is SGHTA, CDR2 FQGTGA. The CDR3 is 13 amino acids. V was clipped by 3 bases and J by 5 bases; unmatched bases: 1. This chain's CDR3 is CASSLGTGTEAFF. CDR3 nucleotides: TGTGCCAGCAGCTTGGGGACAGGGACTGAAGCTTTCTTT.

V and J are TRBV5-1 and TRBJ1-1; 10 positions match TRBD1. Germline lookup yields CDR1 SGHRS and CDR2 YFSETQ. J gave up 7 bases and V 4 bases, and 10 bases lay outside the gene matches. The CDR3 is 15 amino acids. The CDR3 DNA sequence: TGCGCCAGCAGCCTGCGACAGGGGGCGGGTGGTGAAGCTTTCTTT. It codes for CASSLRQGAGGEAFF.

The gene calls are TRBV14 and TRBJ2-5, with D possibly TRBD2 on 6 matching bases. The CDR3 extends over 18 amino acids. Trimming cost V 6 bases and J 7 bases, with 30 bases left between them. CDR1 is SGHDN, CDR2 FVKESK, per germline. The CDR3: CASSSTQEGVRGFMTQYF. Here the CDR3 DNA reads TGTGCCAGCAGTTCTACCCAAGAGGGAGTCCGGGGGTTCATGACCCAGTACTTC.

The V gene is TRBV10-1, the J gene TRBJ2-1, with 8 bases aligning to TRBD1. Looked up from germline, CDR1 is WNHNN and CDR2 is SYGVQD (reference sequence). Germline trimming cut 6 bases from V and 9 bases from J; bases unmatched to any gene: 10. The CDR3 has 14 residues. CDR3 region: CASRPGAGGGEQFF. CDR3 nucleotides: TGCGCCAGCAGACCCGGGGCAGGGGGCGGTGAGCAGTTCTTC.

The V call is TRBV6-5, the J call TRBJ2-1; 9 bases fit TRBD2. CDR1 is MNHEY, CDR2 SVGAGI, per germline. The CDR3 spans 14 residues. The V and J ends lost 8 bases and 5 bases, in that order; junction bases with no gene match: 7. CDR3 nucleotides: TGTGCCAGCCCGTTGGTAGCGGGAGACAATGAGCAGTTCTTC. Translation: CASPLVAGDNEQFF.

V usage is TRBV28 and J usage is TRBJ2-5, with 7 positions matching TRBD1. Germline V gives CDR1 MDHEN, CDR2 SYDVKM. This CDR3 has 15 amino acids. Trimming at V came to 4 bases and at J to 3 bases, leaving 8 bases not matched to a gene. The CDR3 bases are TGTGCCAGCAGTTCCCCTAGACAGGGAGAAGAGACCCAGTACTTC. Encoded protein: CASSSPRQGEETQYF.

The V call is TRBV30, the J call TRBJ1-5; D is unclear. This CDR3 region has 14 residues. Trimming removed 0 bases from V and 4 bases from J, with 10 bases in between. In germline, CDR1 is GTSNPN, CDR2 SVGIG (reference sequence). DNA of the CDR3: TGTGCCTGGAGTGTCCCAGCGGGGAATCAGCCCCAGCATTTT. As protein: CAWSVPAGNQPQHF. Based on the CDR3 plus reference TRBV30 and TRBJ1-5, the full variable domain is SQTIHQWPATLVQPVGSPLSLECTVEGTSNPNLYWYRQAAGRGLQLLFYSVGIGQISSEVPQNLSASRPQDRQFILSSKKLLLSDSGFYLCAWSVPAGNQPQHFGDGTRLSIL.

About this clone: Different DNA sequences within this sample yield the same CDR3. The V and J genes are TRBV6-5 and TRBJ2-7, with TRBD1 matching 8 bases. This CDR3 comprises 14 residues. After removal of 5 bases from V and 0 bases from J, the junction contained 3 bases not matched to a gene. Germline assignment: CDR1 MNHEY and CDR2 SVGAGI. CDR3 coding DNA: TGTGCCAGCAGTAGGACAGGGAGCTCCTACGAGCAGTACTTC. This codes for CASSRTGSSYEQYF.

V usage is TRBV19 and J usage is TRBJ1-5; tentative D call: TRBD1 (5 bases). The V and J ends lost 1 base and 7 bases respectively, with 11 bases between them. This CDR3 has 14 amino acids. Per germline, CDR1 LNHDA and CDR2 SQIVND (reference sequence). The CDR3 loop is CASSIGGFGQPQHF. CDR3 nucleotides: TGTGCCAGTAGTATAGGGGGCTTCGGACAGCCCCAGCATTTT.

The chain links TRBV5-1 to TRBJ1-4; D gene ambiguous. The germline V gene encodes CDR1 SGHRS and CDR2 YFSETQ. The CDR3 loop spans 15 amino acids. V was trimmed by 0 bases and J by 5 bases, leaving 11 bases between them. The CDR3 DNA follows: TGCGCCAGCAGCTTGGCAGCGACTGCAAATGAAAAACTGTTTTTT. It encodes CASSLAATANEKLFF.

This chain uses TRBV24-1 with TRBJ2-3, with a possible D match to TRBD1 (6 bases). The length of the CDR3 is 17 residues. V lost 5 bases and J 0 bases, leaving 17 bases between the germline ends. CDR1 is KGHDR and CDR2 is SFDVKD in the germline V gene. CDR3 DNA sequence: TGTGCCACCAGTGGCCCCACCTTGGGGGCAAGCACAGATACGCAGTATTTT. This encodes CATSGPTLGASTDTQYF.

This rearrangement joins TRBV7-2 to TRBJ1-2; D gene unclear. Germline CDR1 reads SGHTA; CDR2 reads FQGNSA. Trimming took 1 base from V and 8 from J, leaving 20 bases between them. The CDR3 consists of 16 residues. The CDR3 region is CASSLGFLGGGEGYTF. The CDR3 DNA is TGTGCCAGCAGCTTAGGCTTCTTGGGAGGTGGCGAGGGCTACACCTTC.

The genes are TRBV11-3 and TRBJ2-7; TRBD1 might be the D (6 bases). Per the germline V gene, CDR1 is SGHNT and CDR2 is YENEEA. The CDR3 consists of 15 residues. Trimming took off 5 bases at V and 0 bases at J, with 14 bases between the two ends. In DNA form, the CDR3 reads TGTGCCAGCAGCGTTTACAGGGATAACTCCTACGAGCAGTACTTC. Translation: CASSVYRDNSYEQYF.

J is TRBJ2-2 and V is TRBV9; possibly TRBD2 for D (5 bases). The CDR3 runs 17 residues. Looked up from germline, CDR1 is SGDLS and CDR2 is YYNGEE. The V and J ends lost 7 bases and 1 base respectively, with 20 bases between them. The CDR3 spells CASRDEDSALNTGELFF. CDR3 in DNA: TGTGCCAGCCGAGATGAGGACTCGGCCTTGAACACCGGGGAGCTGTTTTTT.

This clone was seen once. The chain links TRBV23-1 to TRBJ1-3; 8 bases match TRBD1. TRBV23-1 is noted as an ORF with a role that remains uncertain. V gave up 0 bases and J gave up 0 bases; unmatched junction bases: 10. CDR3 length: 19 amino acids. DNA of the CDR3: TGCGCCAGCAGTCAATCGGAGGCAGGGGGCCGGAGCTCTGGAAACACCATATATTTT. This sequence encodes CASSQSEAGGRSSGNTIYF.

This chain connects TRBV24-1 to TRBJ2-1, with 10 bases lining up with TRBD1. From germline, CDR1 is KGHDR and CDR2 SFDVKD. The length of the CDR3 is 16 residues. Unmatched junction bases numbered 4, after V lost 2 bases and J lost 4 bases. The CDR3 DNA sequence: TGTGCCACCAGTGATTGGGGACAGGGGACATACAATGAGCAGTTCTTC. Translating gives CATSDWGQGTYNEQFF.

The rearrangement uses TRBV27 and TRBJ1-4; 8 bases are a match to TRBD1. The CDR3 consists of 17 residues. The ends lost 6 bases at V and 3 bases at J; junction bases unmatched: 12. The germline CDR1 and CDR2 sequences are MNHEY and SMNVEV (reference sequence). The CDR3 protein is CASRAGTGRGANEKLFF. In DNA form, the CDR3 reads TGTGCCAGCAGGGCAGGGACAGGCCGGGGGGCTAATGAAAAACTGTTTTTT. The whole variable domain, filled in from reference TRBV27 and TRBJ1-4, reads EAQVTQNPRYLITVTGKKLTVTCSQNMNHEYMSWYRQDPGLGLRQIYYSMNVEVTDKGDVPEGYKVSRKEKRNFPLILESPSPNQTSLYFCASRAGTGRGANEKLFFGSGTQLSVL.

This clone was counted a single time. The chain links TRBV7-2 to TRBJ2-2, with D possibly matching TRBD1 (5 bases). CDR1 and CDR2 (germline): SGHTA, FQGNSA. The CDR3 contains 17 residues. V shed 1 base and J shed 5 bases, with 17 bases lying between them. The CDR3 nucleotides read TGTGCCAGCAGCTTAGATTCGGGCAGGGTAAATACCGGGGAGCTGTTTTTT. As protein: CASSLDSGRVNTGELFF.

This chain links TRBV7-2 with TRBJ2-3; 13 bases are a match to TRBD2. CDR3 length: 16 residues. The germline V gene encodes CDR1 SGHTA and CDR2 FQGNSA. Trimming removed 3 bases from V and 2 bases from J; junction bases left unmatched: 2. The CDR3 DNA is TGTGCCAGCAGCTTGGGACTAGCGGGGTTCACAGATACGCAGTATTTT. This codes for CASSLGLAGFTDTQYF.

V is TRBV3-1 (or the pseudogene TRBV3-2) and J is TRBJ2-4; TRBD1 might be the D (6 bases). The germline V gene encodes CDR1 LGHDT and CDR2 YNNKEL (reference sequence). The CDR3 is made up of 15 amino acids. V lost 4 bases to trimming and J lost 4 bases, with 14 bases between them. As DNA, the CDR3 is TGTGCCAGCAGCCGAGAGTCAGGGGCGAAAAACATTCAGTACTTC. This sequence encodes CASSRESGAKNIQYF.

The chain is built from TRBV3-1 (or the pseudogene TRBV3-2) and TRBJ2-4; 7 bases agree with TRBD2. This CDR3 is 16 amino acids long. J lost 2 bases, V lost 1 base, and 5 bases had no gene match. The germline gives CDR1 LGHDT, CDR2 YNNKEL (reference sequence). In nucleotides, the CDR3 is TGTGCCAGCAGCCAAGTTGAAGCGGGGACCAAAAACATTCAGTACTTC. It specifies CASSQVEAGTKNIQYF.

V and J are TRBV6-5 and TRBJ1-2, with TRBD1 matching over 8 bases. The germline gives CDR1 MNHEY, CDR2 SVGAGI. CDR3 length equals 13 residues. The junction had 8 bases not matched to a gene; V was cut back by 8 bases and J by 6 bases. The DNA of the CDR3 is TGTGCCAGCTGGCGGACAGGGTTTGATGGCTACACCTTC. This sequence encodes CASWRTGFDGYTF.